These 7 T cell receptor beta chains came from one sample sequenced in a study of healthy donors' naive CD4 and CD8 T cells. Starting from approximately 500 ng of total RNA, TCR libraries were made with linear amplification. TCRdb reprocessed the reads via MiXCR and lists one record per CDR3 protein. The data contain 150,000 to 200,000 distinct CDR3 sequences, around 74% of them singletons. Sequenced input: naive CD4+ and CD8+ T cells sorted from blood, pooled from several donors. These receptors all stem from a pool of human donors in good health; the sample pools cells from several healthy donors.

The rearrangement uses TRBV19 and TRBJ1-2; the D gene is possibly TRBD1 (5 bases). CDR3 size: 14 residues. The V end lost 3 bases, the J end lost 8 bases, and 16 bases lay between the germline ends. Germline values: CDR1 LNHDA, CDR2 SQIVND (reference sequence). In DNA form, the CDR3 reads TGTGCCAGTAGTATCGCCAGGGTCGCCTTGGGCTACACCTTC. Its protein product is CASSIARVALGYTF. Full variable domain (missing parts from reference TRBV19 and TRBJ1-2): DGGITQSPKYLFRKEGQNVTLSCEQNLNHDAMYWYRQDPGQGLRLIYYSQIVNDFQKGDIAEGYSVSREKKESFPLTVTSAQKNPTAFYLCASSIARVALGYTFGSGTRLTVV.

This chain uses TRBV29-1 with TRBJ1-3, with a tentative D call TRBD1 (5 bases). Germline lookup yields CDR1 SQVTM and CDR2 ANQGSEA. Trimming took 4 bases from V and 0 from J, leaving 10 bases between them. The CDR3 covers 14 residues. The CDR3 protein is CSVVRDGSGNTIYF. CDR3 nucleotide sequence: TGCAGCGTTGTCCGGGACGGCTCTGGAAACACCATATATTTT.

This clonotype was picked up a small number of times. The chain carries TRBV19 and TRBJ2-7; the D gene is possibly TRBD1 (6 bases). V was shortened by 6 bases and J by 4 bases, with 10 bases between the two germline ends. This CDR3 comprises 12 residues. The germline V gene has CDR1 LNHDA and CDR2 SQIVND (reference sequence). The CDR3, as DNA: TGTGCCAGTAGCGCAGGGGCTTACGAGCAGTACTTC. Protein sequence: CASSAGAYEQYF.

A few counts support this clonotype. The chain couples TRBV29-1 to TRBJ2-5, with unresolved D. Germline lookup yields CDR1 SQVTM and CDR2 ANQGSEA. With 4 bases removed from V and 1 base from J, the gap between germline ends came to 10 bases. CDR3 length: 13 residues. This CDR3 is CSVGGRFQETQYF. CDR3 nucleotide sequence: TGCAGCGTTGGGGGTCGATTCCAAGAGACCCAGTACTTC.

This chain connects TRBV27 to TRBJ1-3; D is unresolved. Germline CDR1 reads MNHEY; CDR2 reads SMNVEV (reference sequence). V lost 2 bases and J lost 8, with 13 bases in between. The CDR3 has 14 amino acids. The CDR3, as DNA: TGTGCCAGCAGTTTAAGTCCGGCAGGTGACACCATATATTTT. This translates into CASSLSPAGDTIYF.

The rearrangement joins TRBV19 to TRBJ2-7; 7 nucleotides align to TRBD1. This CDR3 is built from 15 residues. Germline V gene data show CDR1 as LNHDA and CDR2 as SQIVND (reference sequence). Trimming took 3 bases from V and 3 from J; bases not matched to a gene: 8. CDR3 nucleotide sequence: TGTGCCAGTAGTATTTCCCAGGGGGAGCTCTACGAGCAGTACTTC. Its protein is CASSISQGELYEQYF.

This clonotype was counted once. V usage is TRBV6-5 and J usage is TRBJ2-5, with 8 bases aligning to TRBD1. The CDR3 consists of 14 residues. Trimming cost V 3 bases and J 5 bases; bases outside gene matches: 5. Germline V CDR1 and CDR2: MNHEY, SVGAGI. The chain's CDR3 is CASSYQGAQETQYF. The CDR3 DNA follows: TGTGCCAGCAGTTATCAGGGGGCGCAGGAGACCCAGTACTTC.